This section outlines one TCR beta chain sequence together with its context. The data derive from a study of T-cell reconstitution after alpha-beta-depleted transplantation in children. Preparation of the TCRbeta library involved a method that used unique molecular identifiers. MiXCR was run by TCRdb on the PCR reads, yielding one entry per CDR3 protein. The table lists approximately 350,000 distinct CDR3 sequences, 13% of them singletons. Germline V gives CDR1 SGHRS, CDR2 YFSETQ. The CDR3 has 13 residues. V lost 2 bases, J lost 1 base, and 7 bases lay in between. This sample comprised PBMCs, obtained from the stem cell graft. The sequence was collected from a human donor who donated a stem cell graft to a child with Fanconi anemia. The chain joins TRBV5-1 to TRBJ2-7; maybe TRBD1 (6 bases). CDR3 protein: CASSLRGSYEQYF. The DNA for the CDR3 is TGCGCCAGCAGCTTAAGGGGGTCCTACGAGCAGTACTTC.